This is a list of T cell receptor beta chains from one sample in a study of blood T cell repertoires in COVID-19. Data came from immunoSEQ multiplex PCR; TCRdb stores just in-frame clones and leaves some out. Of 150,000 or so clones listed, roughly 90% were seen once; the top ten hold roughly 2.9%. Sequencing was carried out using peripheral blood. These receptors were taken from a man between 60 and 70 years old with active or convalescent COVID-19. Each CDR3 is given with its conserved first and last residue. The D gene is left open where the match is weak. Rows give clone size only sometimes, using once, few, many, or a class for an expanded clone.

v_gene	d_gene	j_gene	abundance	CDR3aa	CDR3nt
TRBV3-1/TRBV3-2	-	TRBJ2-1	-	CASSQKPLSDNEQFF	TGTGCCAGCAGCCAAAAGCCCCTCTCTGACAATGAGCAGTTCTTC
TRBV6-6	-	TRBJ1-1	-	CASSIREGNTEAFF	TGTGCCAGCAGTATTAGAGAGGGGAACACTGAAGCTTTCTTT
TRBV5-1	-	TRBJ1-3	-	CASSLSRTGSGNTIYF	TGCGCCAGCAGCTTGTCGCGTACAGGCTCTGGAAACACCATATATTTT
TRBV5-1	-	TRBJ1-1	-	CASSSRSGITEAFF	TGCGCCAGCAGCTCCCGGTCCGGGATCACTGAAGCTTTCTTT
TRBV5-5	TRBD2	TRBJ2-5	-	CASSLQPPAGAETQYF	TGTGCCAGCAGCCTACAGCCCCCAGCGGGGGCAGAGACCCAGTACTTC
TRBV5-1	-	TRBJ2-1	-	CASSLAEEQFF	TGCGCCAGCAGCTTGGCGGAGGAGCAGTTCTTC
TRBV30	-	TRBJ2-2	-	CAWGGRVDTGELFF	TGTGCCTGGGGCGGGCGGGTGGACACCGGGGAGCTGTTTTTT
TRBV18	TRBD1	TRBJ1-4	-	CASSPPGQGNEKLFF	TGTGCCAGCTCACCCCCGGGACAGGGGAATGAAAAACTGTTTTTT
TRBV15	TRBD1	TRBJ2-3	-	CATSRWGQGVTDTQYF	TGTGCCACCAGCAGATGGGGGCAGGGGGTCACAGATACGCAGTATTTT
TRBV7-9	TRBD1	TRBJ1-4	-	CASSRPLGTGDEKLFF	TGTGCCAGCAGCCGACCCCTCGGGACAGGGGATGAAAAACTGTTTTTT
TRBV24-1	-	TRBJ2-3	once	CATSDLSAGKADTQYF	TGTGCCACCAGTGATTTGTCAGCAGGGAAGGCAGATACGCAGTATTTT